The next 12 T cell receptor beta chains were all read from a single sample in a study of technical replicates of blood from a few donors. Produced via immunoSEQ multiplex PCR; TCRdb's table is partial and in-frame only. Of under 100,000 clones in the sample, around 96% are singletons; the top ten hold 0.31%. The sequenced sample consisted of T cells isolated from PBMCs. The receptor source for this set is a human donor in good health.

The gene calls are TRBV27 and TRBJ2-1; D is perhaps TRBD1 (5 bases). This CDR3 comprises 16 residues. Germline CDR1 is MNHEY and CDR2 is SMNVEV (reference sequence). V was trimmed by 2 bases and J by 0 bases, leaving 11 bases between them. The CDR3 reads CASSLIGASSYNEQFF. Here the CDR3 DNA reads TGTGCCAGCAGTTTAATTGGGGCAAGCTCCTACAATGAGCAGTTCTTC.

This chain uses TRBV7-3 with TRBJ2-7; 9 bases align to TRBD2. From germline, CDR1 is SGHTA and CDR2 FQGTGA. Germline trimming cut 2 bases from V and 0 bases from J; bases unmatched to any gene: 5. The CDR3 totals 16 residues. DNA of the CDR3: TGTGCCAGCAGCTTAGCTCCTAGCGGGGCCTCCTACGAGCAGTACTTC. Amino acid sequence: CASSLAPSGASYEQYF.

The chain combines TRBV19 with TRBJ1-4; 10 bases agree with TRBD1. The CDR3 is 14 residues long. V trimming: 5 bases; J trimming: 6 bases; junction bases outside the gene matches: 3. Looked up from germline, CDR1 is LNHDA and CDR2 is SQIVND (reference sequence). This CDR3 is CASSDGTGDEKLFF. DNA of the CDR3: TGTGCCAGTAGTGACGGGACAGGGGATGAAAAACTGTTTTTT.

As to this clone: One end of the junction is discordant with germline, which a read error may explain. The chain links TRBV7-7 to TRBJ2-5, with 10 bases that match TRBD1. Germline assignment: CDR1 SSHAT and CDR2 FNYEAQ (reference sequence). This CDR3 contains 14 residues. The DNA for the CDR3 is TGTGCTAGCAGCTTGACAGGGGGCGGGGAGACCCAGTACTTC. It specifies CASSLTGGGETQYF.

The CDR3 DNA sequence: TGTGCCAGCAGCCGTATCTTCAACACCTACGAGCAGTACTTC. Protein product: CASSRIFNTYEQYF. This chain connects TRBV7-2 to TRBJ2-7, with D unclear. The CDR3 consists of 14 residues. The germline V gene has CDR1 SGHTA and CDR2 FQGNSA. Trimming removed 5 bases from V and 2 bases from J, with 13 bases in between.

The V gene is TRBV28, the J gene TRBJ2-3; the D gene is possibly TRBD2 (7 bases). The germline CDR1 and CDR2 sequences are MDHEN and SYDVKM. Trimming pared 7 bases from V and 5 bases from J, leaving 19 bases between. The CDR3 loop spans 15 amino acids. The CDR3 DNA reads as TGTGCCAGCATTTGGGGGCGGGAGAGGGGAGATACGCAGTATTTT. As protein: CASIWGRERGDTQYF.

The chain couples TRBV2 to TRBJ1-1; D not resolved. This CDR3 is 15 amino acids long. V lost 1 base and J lost 12, with 21 bases in between. In germline, CDR1 is SNHLY, CDR2 FYNNEI. CDR3 coding DNA: TGTGCCAGCAGTGAAGACGAGCGGGCAGGTACTCGTACTTTCTTT. Translated: CASSEDERAGTRTFF. The whole variable domain, remainder taken from reference TRBV2 and TRBJ1-1, is EPEVTQTPSHQVTQMGQEVILRCVPISNHLYFYWYRQILGQKVEFLVSFYNNEISEKSEIFDDQFSVERPDGSNFTLKIRSTKLEDSAMYFCASSEDERAGTRTFFGQGTRLTVV.

This chain uses TRBV5-6 with TRBJ2-1, with 7 bases lining up with TRBD1. The CDR3 loop spans 13 amino acids. CDR1 and CDR2 (germline): SGHDT, YYEEEE. V lost 2 bases, J lost 5 bases, and 1 base stayed unmatched. CDR3 nucleotides: TGTGCCAGCAGCTTCACAGGGGACAATGAGCAGTTCTTC. This codes for CASSFTGDNEQFF.

The gene calls are TRBV2 and TRBJ1-3; D gene uncertain. Looked up from germline, CDR1 is SNHLY and CDR2 is FYNNEI. This CDR3 is 15 amino acids long. The V end lost 5 bases, the J end lost 0 bases, and 11 bases lay between the germline ends. CDR3 bases: TGTGCCAGCAGTCCGGACTCCCTCTCTGGAAACACCATATATTTT. As protein: CASSPDSLSGNTIYF.

J is TRBJ2-1 and V is TRBV5-1; 14 nucleotides agree with TRBD2. With 3 bases clipped from V and 9 bases from J, the junction kept 5 bases outside the gene matches. Germline V CDR1 and CDR2: SGHRS, YFSETQ. The length of the CDR3 is 15 residues. The DNA for the CDR3 is TGCGCCAGCAGCTCCACGACTAGCGGGAGGGGTGAGCAGTTCTTC. Protein sequence: CASSSTTSGRGEQFF.

The genes are TRBV5-1 and TRBJ1-2; D may be TRBD1 (5 bases). Per germline, CDR1 SGHRS and CDR2 YFSETQ. V was shortened by 0 bases and J by 14 bases, with 20 bases between the two germline ends. This CDR3 is 14 amino acids long. The chain's CDR3 is CASSLEARATPTTF. The DNA for the CDR3 is TGCGCCAGCAGCTTGGAAGCCAGGGCAACCCCCACAACCTTC.

The chain combines TRBV10-3 with TRBJ1-2, with 9 bases aligning to TRBD1. The CDR3 is made up of 14 amino acids. The ends lost 9 bases at V and 8 bases at J; junction bases unmatched: 13. Germline CDR1 ENHRY, CDR2 SYGVKD. CDR3 sequence reads: CAIAWDRETEGYTF. The CDR3 nucleotides read TGTGCCATAGCCTGGGACAGGGAGACTGAAGGCTACACCTTC.